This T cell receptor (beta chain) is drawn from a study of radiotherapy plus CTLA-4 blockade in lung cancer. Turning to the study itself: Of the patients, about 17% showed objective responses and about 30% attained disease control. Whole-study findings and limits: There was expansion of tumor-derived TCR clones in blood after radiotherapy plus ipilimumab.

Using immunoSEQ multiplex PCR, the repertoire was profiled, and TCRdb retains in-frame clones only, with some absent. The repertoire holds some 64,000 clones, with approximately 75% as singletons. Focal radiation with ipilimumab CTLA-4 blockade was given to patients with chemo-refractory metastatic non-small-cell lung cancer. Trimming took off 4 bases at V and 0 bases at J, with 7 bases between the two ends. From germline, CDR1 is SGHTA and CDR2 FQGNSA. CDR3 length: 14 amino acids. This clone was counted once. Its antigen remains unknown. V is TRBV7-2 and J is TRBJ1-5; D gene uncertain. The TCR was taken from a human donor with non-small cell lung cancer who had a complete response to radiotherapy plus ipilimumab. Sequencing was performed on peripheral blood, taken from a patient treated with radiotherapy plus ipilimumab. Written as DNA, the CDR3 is TGTGCCAGCAGCTCGGGTTATAGCAATCAGCCCCAGCATTTT. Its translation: CASSSGYSNQPQHF.